This T cell receptor beta chain was obtained from a study of cytomegalovirus exposure and HLA in healthy donors. Germline lookup yields CDR1 SGHRS and CDR2 YFSETQ. The CDR3 totals 14 residues. Trimming pared 0 bases from V and 1 base from J, leaving 5 bases between. Healthy people donating bone marrow made up the donors. The PCR made use of 60 Vbeta and 13 Jbeta primers. This table comes from immunoSEQ multiplex PCR, and its TCRdb copy is limited to in-frame clones, with some not included. In the table there are hundreds of thousands of clones, 75% to 85% of which are singletons. The chain links TRBV5-1 to TRBJ1-5; a weak D match, TRBD1 (5 bases). The receptor was derived from an older woman in good health and CMV-seropositive. The sample was PBMCs. The CDR3 region is CASSLAGSNQPQHF. CDR3 DNA sequence: TGCGCCAGCAGCTTGGCAGGGAGCAATCAGCCCCAGCATTTT.